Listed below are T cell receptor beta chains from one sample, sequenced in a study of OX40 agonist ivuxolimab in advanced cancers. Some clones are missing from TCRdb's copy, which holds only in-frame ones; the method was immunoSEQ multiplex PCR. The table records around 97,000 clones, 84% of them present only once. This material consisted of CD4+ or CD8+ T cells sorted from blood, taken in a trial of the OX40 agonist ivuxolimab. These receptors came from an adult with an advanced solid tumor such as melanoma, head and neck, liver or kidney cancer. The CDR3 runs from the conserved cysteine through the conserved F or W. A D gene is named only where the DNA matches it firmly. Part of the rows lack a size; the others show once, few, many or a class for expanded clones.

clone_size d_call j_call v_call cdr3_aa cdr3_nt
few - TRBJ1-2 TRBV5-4 CASSFGRAAGYTF TGTGCCAGCAGCTTTGGCAGGGCGGCGGGCTACACCTTC
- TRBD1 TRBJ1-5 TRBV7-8 CASSLRTGKTQPQHF TGTGCCAGCAGCTTAAGGACAGGGAAAACTCAGCCCCAGCATTTT
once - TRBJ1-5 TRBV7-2 CASSLTLRRGLTNQPQHF TGTGCCAGCAGCCTCACATTGCGGAGGGGTCTTACCAATCAGCCCCAGCATTTT
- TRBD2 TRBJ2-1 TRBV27 CASSFDTSGGFLEQFF TGTGCCAGCAGTTTCGATACTAGCGGGGGCTTCCTTGAGCAGTTCTTC
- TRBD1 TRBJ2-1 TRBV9 CASSVEGQYNEQFF TGTGCCAGCAGCGTAGAGGGACAGTACAATGAGCAGTTCTTC
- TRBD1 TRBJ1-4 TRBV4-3 CASSQMGRTGGAGKLFF TGCGCCAGCAGCCAAATGGGAAGGACAGGCGGAGCAGGAAAACTGTTTTTT
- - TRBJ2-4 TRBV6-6 CASSYEVAKNIQYF TGTGCCAGCAGTTACGAGGTAGCCAAAAACATTCAGTACTTC
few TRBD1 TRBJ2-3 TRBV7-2 CASSLVWAGGSRDTQYF TGTGCCAGCAGCTTAGTATGGGCAGGGGGCTCGCGGGATACGCAGTATTTT
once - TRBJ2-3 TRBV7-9 CASSLVEAASTDTQYF TGTGCCAGCAGCTTAGTAGAGGCAGCTAGCACAGATACGCAGTATTTT
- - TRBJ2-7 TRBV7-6 CASSLAGGSYEQYF TGTGCCAGCAGCTTAGCGGGGGGTAGTTACGAGCAGTACTTC
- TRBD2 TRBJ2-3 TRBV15 CATSTRLAGDTDTQYF TGTGCCACCAGCACCCGACTAGCGGGAGACACAGATACGCAGTATTTT
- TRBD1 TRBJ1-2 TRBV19 CASSLQGGANYGYTF TGTGCCAGTAGTCTCCAAGGGGGCGCGAACTATGGCTACACCTTC
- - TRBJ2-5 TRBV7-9 CASSLDGGDQETQYF TGTGCCAGCAGCTTAGACGGGGGAGACCAAGAGACCCAGTACTTC
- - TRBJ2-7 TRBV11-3 CASSLSGAYEQYF TGTGCCAGCAGCCTGTCAGGGGCCTACGAGCAGTACTTC
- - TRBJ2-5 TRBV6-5 CASSYASERTQYF TGTGCCAGCAGTTACGCCTCGGAGCGGACCCAGTACTTC
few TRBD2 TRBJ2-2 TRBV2 CASSAPPSGRAPGELFF TGTGCCAGCAGTGCCCCACCTAGCGGGAGGGCCCCCGGGGAGCTGTTTTTT
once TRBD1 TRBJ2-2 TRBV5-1 CASSLAAGGMSGELFF TGCGCCAGCAGCTTGGCCGCAGGGGGAATGAGCGGGGAGCTGTTTTTT
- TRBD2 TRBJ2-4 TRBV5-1 CASSVSPGRVAKNIQYF TGCGCCAGCAGCGTCTCCCCGGGGAGGGTAGCCAAAAACATTCAGTACTTC
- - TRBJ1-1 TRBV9 CASSLGAANTEAFF TGTGCCAGCAGCCTTGGGGCAGCGAACACTGAAGCTTTCTTT
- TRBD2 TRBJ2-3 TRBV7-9 CASSLAQAGGGYF TGTGCCAGCAGCTTAGCGCAAGCGGGAGGCGGGTATTTT
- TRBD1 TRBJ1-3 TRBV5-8 CASRKPQGTRSGNTIYF TGTGCCAGCAGGAAACCACAGGGGACCCGCTCTGGAAACACCATATATTTT
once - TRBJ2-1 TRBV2 CASSENRVDEQFF TGTGCCAGCAGTGAAAACCGGGTTGATGAGCAGTTCTTC
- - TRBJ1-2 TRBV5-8 CASSFFGGYGYTF TGTGCCAGCAGCTTCTTCGGGGGTTATGGCTACACCTTC
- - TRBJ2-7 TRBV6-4 CARFSTIHEQYF TGTGCCAGGTTCTCGACTATACACGAGCAGTACTTC
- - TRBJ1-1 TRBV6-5 CASSYSSGGIGTEAFF TGTGCCAGCAGTTACTCTTCGGGGGGAATAGGAACTGAAGCTTTCTTT
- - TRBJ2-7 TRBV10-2 CASSNVVGEQYF TGCGCCAGCAGTAACGTAGTGGGAGAGCAGTACTTC
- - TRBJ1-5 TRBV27 CASSLLGFEGSNQPQHF TGTGCCAGCAGTTTATTGGGGTTTGAAGGTAGCAATCAGCCCCAGCATTTT
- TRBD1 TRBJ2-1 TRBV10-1 CASSGQGAVGQFF TGCGCCAGCAGTGGACAGGGGGCGGTCGGGCAGTTCTTC
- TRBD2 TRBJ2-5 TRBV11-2 CASSRDYRAGETQYF TGTGCCAGCAGCCGGGACTACCGGGCGGGGGAGACCCAGTACTTC
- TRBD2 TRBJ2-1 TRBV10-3 CAINQPSGSSDEQFF TGTGCCATCAATCAACCCAGCGGGAGCAGCGATGAGCAGTTCTTC
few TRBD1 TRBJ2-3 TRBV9 CASSAGGTGMTDTQYF TGTGCCAGCAGCGCCGGGGGGACAGGGATGACAGATACGCAGTATTTT
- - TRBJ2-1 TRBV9 CASSVAGSQNEQFF TGTGCCAGCAGCGTAGCGGGGTCCCAAAATGAGCAGTTCTTC
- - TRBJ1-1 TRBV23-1 CASRGAMNTEAFF TGCGCCAGCAGGGGAGCAATGAACACTGAAGCTTTCTTT
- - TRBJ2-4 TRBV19 CASSLELGSRNIQYF TGTGCCAGTAGTCTTGAGTTGGGATCCAGAAACATTCAGTACTTC
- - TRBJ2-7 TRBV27 CASSSNKAGVGREQYF TGTGCCAGCAGTTCGAATAAAGCCGGGGTCGGACGGGAGCAGTACTTC
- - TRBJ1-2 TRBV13 CASSLGPDSGNGYTF TGTGCCAGCAGCTTAGGCCCGGACAGTGGGAATGGCTACACCTTC
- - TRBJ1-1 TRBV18 CASSRQPNTEAFF TGTGCCAGCTCACGGCAGCCCAACACTGAAGCTTTCTTT
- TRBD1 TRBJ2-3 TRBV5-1 CASSLGQGAWADTQYF TGCGCCAGCAGCTTGGGGCAGGGGGCGTGGGCAGATACGCAGTATTTT
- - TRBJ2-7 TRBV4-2 CASSQGLEQYF TGTGCCAGCAGCCAAGGACTGGAGCAGTACTTC
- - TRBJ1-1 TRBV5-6 CASNPAGRNTEAFF TGTGCCAGCAACCCGGCGGGGAGGAACACTGAAGCTTTCTTT
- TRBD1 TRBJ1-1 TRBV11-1 CASSLGLRDRGTEAFF TGTGCCAGCAGCTTGGGCCTCCGGGACAGAGGGACTGAAGCTTTCTTT
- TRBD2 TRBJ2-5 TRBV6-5 CASSYNSGRAQETQYF TGTGCCAGCAGTTACAATAGCGGGAGGGCTCAAGAGACCCAGTACTTC
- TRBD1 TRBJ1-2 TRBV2 CASSDRGFNYGYTF TGTGCCAGCAGTGACAGGGGGTTCAACTATGGCTACACCTTC
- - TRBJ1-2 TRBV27 CASSLSLANYYGYTF TGTGCCAGCAGTTTATCCCTGGCCAACTACTATGGCTACACCTTC
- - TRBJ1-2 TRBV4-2 CASSQFLGDSTRYGYTF TGTGCCAGCAGCCAATTCTTAGGGGACTCAACGCGGTATGGCTACACCTTC
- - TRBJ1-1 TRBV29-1 CSVVLGSEAFF TGCAGCGTTGTTTTGGGGTCTGAAGCTTTCTTT
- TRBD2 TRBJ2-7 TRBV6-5 CASTPPSGGSGEQYF TGTGCCAGCACCCCGCCTAGCGGGGGGTCCGGCGAGCAGTACTTC
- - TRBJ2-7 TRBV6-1 CASNRGDGWAYEQYF TGTGCCAGCAACCGAGGGGACGGTTGGGCCTACGAGCAGTACTTC
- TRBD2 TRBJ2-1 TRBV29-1 CSASGLENEQFF TGCAGCGCCTCCGGACTAGAGAATGAGCAGTTCTTC
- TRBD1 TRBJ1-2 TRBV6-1 CASSEAGTAYGYTF TGTGCCAGCAGTGAAGCCGGGACAGCCTATGGCTACACCTTC
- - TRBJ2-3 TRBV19 CASSRSIGSTDTQYF TGTGCCAGTAGTCGATCCATTGGGAGCACAGATACGCAGTATTTT
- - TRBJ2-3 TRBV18 CASSPPYGVRTDTQYF TGTGCCAGCTCACCACCTTACGGGGTCCGGACAGATACGCAGTATTTT
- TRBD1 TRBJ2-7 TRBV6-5 CASSLRDRGSYEQYF TGTGCCAGCAGCCTCCGGGACAGGGGGTCCTACGAGCAGTACTTC
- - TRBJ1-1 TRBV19 CASSIGTANTEAFF TGTGCCAGTAGTATTGGGACTGCGAACACTGAAGCTTTCTTT
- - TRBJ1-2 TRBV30 CAWSLWVQANYGYTF TGTGCCTGGAGCCTCTGGGTGCAAGCTAACTATGGCTACACCTTC
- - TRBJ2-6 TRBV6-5 CASSYEGISGANVLTF TGTGCCAGCAGTTACGAGGGGATCTCTGGGGCCAACGTCCTGACTTTC
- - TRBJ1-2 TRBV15 CATSRDRGADGYTF TGTGCCACCAGCAGAGATCGCGGGGCGGATGGCTACACCTTC
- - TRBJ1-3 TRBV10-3 CASSYSAASGNTIYF TGTGCCAGCAGTTATTCGGCGGCCTCTGGAAACACCATATATTTT
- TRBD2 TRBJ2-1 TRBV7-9 CASTNGGGAGEQFF TGTGCCAGCACCAACGGCGGGGGGGCCGGTGAGCAGTTCTTC
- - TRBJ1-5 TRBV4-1 CASSQETVNQPQHF TGCGCCAGCAGCCAAGAGACAGTAAATCAGCCCCAGCATTTT